This T cell receptor (beta chain) was profiled in a study of CD8 T cells in ankylosing spondylitis (dated by TCRdb to the late 2010s). Regarding the complete study: The study profiled T cell receptor beta repertoires in healthy donors and ankylosing spondylitis patients to find disease-linked TCR variants. In total, the full study cohort was made up of some 110 healthy donors and more than 20 ankylosing spondylitis patients. Peripheral blood was sampled, and synovial fluid was additionally collected from ankylosing spondylitis patients. What the research found in general, with its limitations: In peripheral blood, the disease-linked clones were found at relatively low frequencies and had a CD8+ phenotype. A TCR beta motif made up of roughly eight highly homologous amino acid variants appeared to be characteristic of blood from ankylosing spondylitis patients. Some of the motif variants had been reported before in the synovial fluid and blood of reactive arthritis patients, a finding that suggests common disease-initiation mechanisms. The disease-linked clones were reported as significantly enriched in matched synovial fluid samples from ankylosing spondylitis patients.

The CDR3 runs 17 amino acids, cysteine and phenylalanine included. The entry retains the CDR3 DNA only, 51 bases that are in frame from base 1. Trimmed from V: 4 bases; trimmed from J: 4 bases; junction bases lacking a gene match: 12. The germline V gene encodes CDR1 SGHRS and CDR2 YFSETQ. Instrument on record: Illumina HiSeq 2500. TCR beta libraries were prepared by quantitative 5'-RACE with molecular barcodes. From the authors' description of their analysis: To identify disease-linked TCR variants, a new computational method was used, one built on a probabilistic model of VDJ rearrangement. TCRdb passed the public sequencing reads through fastp at Q25 and MiXCR, retaining productive beta sequences. Each entry is one CDR3 protein sequence, shown with its most common DNA and genes. TCRdb's processing, not the study's, gives the V and J calls here. For this sample there are around 440,000 distinct CDR3 sequences; 17% appear just once. The top ten clones comprise around 0.92% of the sample.

This clonotype was observed a handful of times. The antigen it binds to is not known. Qualities for individual bases were not recorded, and no much larger clone is one base off. The sequenced material came from blood, either unsorted or a sorted T cell fraction (not recorded which). This receptor was taken from a male donor with ankylosing spondylitis. The chain links TRBV5-1 with TRBJ2-3; 10 junctional bases match TRBD2. The CDR3 sequence is CASSPKLGLAESDTQYF. The nucleotides read TGCGCCAGCAGCCCGAAGCTCGGACTAGCGGAATCAGATACGCAGTATTTT.